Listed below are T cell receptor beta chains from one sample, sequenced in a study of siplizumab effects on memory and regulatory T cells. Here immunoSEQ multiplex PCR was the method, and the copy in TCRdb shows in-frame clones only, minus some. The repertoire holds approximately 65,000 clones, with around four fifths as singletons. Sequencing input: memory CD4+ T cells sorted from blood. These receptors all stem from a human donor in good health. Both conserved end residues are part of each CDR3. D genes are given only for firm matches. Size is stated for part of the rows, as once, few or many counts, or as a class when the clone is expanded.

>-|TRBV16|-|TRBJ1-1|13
CASSQSGGRGAFF
TGTGCCAGCAGCCAATCGGGGGGACGCGGGGCTTTCTTT
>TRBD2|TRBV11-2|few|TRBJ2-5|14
CASSISGVGETQYF
TGTGCCAGCAGCATTAGCGGGGTAGGGGAGACCCAGTACTTC
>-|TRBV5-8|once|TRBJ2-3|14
CASSLSGRGDTQYF
TGTGCCAGCAGCTTGTCGGGCAGGGGTGATACGCAGTATTTT
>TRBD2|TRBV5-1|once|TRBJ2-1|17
CASSLAPSGGAFNEQFF
TGCGCCAGCAGCTTGGCCCCTAGCGGGGGGGCCTTCAATGAGCAGTTCTTC
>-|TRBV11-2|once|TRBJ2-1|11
CASSRWGEQFF
TGTGCCAGCAGCCGTTGGGGTGAGCAGTTCTTC
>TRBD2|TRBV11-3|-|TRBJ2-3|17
CASSLDATSGGSDTQYF
TGTGCCAGCAGCTTAGATGCGACTAGCGGGGGTTCAGATACGCAGTATTTT
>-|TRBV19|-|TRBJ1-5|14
CASSIFQGHQPQHF
TGTGCCAGTAGTATATTTCAGGGTCATCAGCCCCAGCATTTT
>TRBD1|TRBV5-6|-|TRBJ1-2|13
CASSLGQGKGYTF
TGTGCCAGCAGCTTGGGACAGGGGAAAGGCTACACCTTC
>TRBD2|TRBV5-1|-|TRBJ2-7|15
CASSVGTSGTYEQYF
TGCGCCAGCAGCGTCGGGACTAGCGGAACCTACGAGCAGTACTTC
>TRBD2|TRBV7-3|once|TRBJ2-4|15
CASSSSGRSIDIQYF
TGTGCCAGCAGCTCTAGCGGGAGAAGCATCGACATTCAGTACTTC
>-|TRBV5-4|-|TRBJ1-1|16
CASSPYRGGLFTEAFF
TGTGCCAGCAGCCCCTATAGGGGCGGGTTGTTCACTGAAGCTTTCTTT
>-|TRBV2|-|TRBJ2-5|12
CASSEDSQTQYF
TGTGCCAGCAGTGAGGACAGTCAGACCCAGTACTTC
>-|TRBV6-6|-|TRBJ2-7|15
CASSYSNGGRGEQYF
TGTGCCAGCAGTTACTCGAACGGGGGACGGGGCGAGCAGTACTTC
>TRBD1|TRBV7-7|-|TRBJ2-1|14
CASSPGTGGTEQFF
TGTGCCAGCAGCCCAGGGACAGGGGGCACTGAGCAGTTCTTC
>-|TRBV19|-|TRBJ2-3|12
CASNWGRDTQYF
TGTGCCAGTAATTGGGGTCGGGATACGCAGTATTTT
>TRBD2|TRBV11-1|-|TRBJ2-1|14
CASSPGTSFGEQFF
TGTGCCAGCAGCCCCGGGACTAGCTTTGGTGAGCAGTTCTTC
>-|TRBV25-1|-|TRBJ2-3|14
CASTSSISTDTQYF
TGTGCCAGCACCTCTTCCATTAGCACAGATACGCAGTATTTT
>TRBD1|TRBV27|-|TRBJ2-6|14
CASGYGDRANVLTF
TGTGCCAGCGGTTACGGGGACAGGGCTAACGTCCTGACTTTC
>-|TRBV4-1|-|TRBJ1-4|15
CASSQASGPNEKLFF
TGCGCCAGCAGCCAAGCGTCAGGGCCTAATGAAAAACTGTTTTTT
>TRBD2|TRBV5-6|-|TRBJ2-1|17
CASSRRTSGISYNEQFF
TGTGCCAGCAGCCGAAGGACTAGCGGGATATCCTACAATGAGCAGTTCTTC
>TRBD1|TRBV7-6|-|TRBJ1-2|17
CASSSLRSEQGAYGYTF
TGTGCCAGCAGTTCACTTCGAAGTGAACAGGGGGCCTATGGCTACACCTTC
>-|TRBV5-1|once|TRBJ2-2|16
CASSLVGTTNTGELFF
TGCGCCAGCAGCTTGGTGGGGACAACTAACACCGGGGAGCTGTTTTTT
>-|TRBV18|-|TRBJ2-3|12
CASSPFIDTQYF
TGTGCCAGCTCACCGTTTATAGATACGCAGTATTTT
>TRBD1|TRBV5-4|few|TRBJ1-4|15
CASRMEGQGDTKLFF
TGTGCCAGCAGAATGGAAGGGCAGGGGGACACGAAACTGTTTTTT
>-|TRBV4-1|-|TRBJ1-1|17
CASSQDIKGKAWTEAFF
TGCGCCAGCAGCCAAGATATCAAGGGGAAAGCGTGGACTGAAGCTTTCTTT
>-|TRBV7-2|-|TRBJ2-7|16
CASSLGGRGRSYEQYF
TGTGCCAGCAGCTTAGGCGGACGGGGGCGCTCCTACGAGCAGTACTTC
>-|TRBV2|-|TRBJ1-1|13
CASSEEGELEAFF
TGTGCCAGCAGTGAAGAGGGGGAGCTTGAAGCTTTCTTT
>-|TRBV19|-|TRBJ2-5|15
CASNQARGRKETQYF
TGTGCCAGTAACCAGGCTAGGGGTCGAAAAGAGACCCAGTACTTC
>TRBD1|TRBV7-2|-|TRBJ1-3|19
CASSSRAGTGVLSGNTIYF
TGTGCCAGCAGCTCACGCGCCGGGACAGGGGTCCTCTCTGGAAACACCATATATTTT
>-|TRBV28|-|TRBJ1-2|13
CASSSIQGRGYTF
TGTGCCAGCAGTTCTATACAGGGTAGGGGCTACACCTTC
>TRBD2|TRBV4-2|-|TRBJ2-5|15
CASSQLLAEAQTQYF
TGTGCCAGCAGCCAATTACTAGCGGAAGCACAGACCCAGTACTTC
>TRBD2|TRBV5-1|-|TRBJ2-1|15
CASSFAGEYYNEQFF
TGCGCCAGCAGCTTCGCGGGAGAGTACTACAATGAGCAGTTCTTC